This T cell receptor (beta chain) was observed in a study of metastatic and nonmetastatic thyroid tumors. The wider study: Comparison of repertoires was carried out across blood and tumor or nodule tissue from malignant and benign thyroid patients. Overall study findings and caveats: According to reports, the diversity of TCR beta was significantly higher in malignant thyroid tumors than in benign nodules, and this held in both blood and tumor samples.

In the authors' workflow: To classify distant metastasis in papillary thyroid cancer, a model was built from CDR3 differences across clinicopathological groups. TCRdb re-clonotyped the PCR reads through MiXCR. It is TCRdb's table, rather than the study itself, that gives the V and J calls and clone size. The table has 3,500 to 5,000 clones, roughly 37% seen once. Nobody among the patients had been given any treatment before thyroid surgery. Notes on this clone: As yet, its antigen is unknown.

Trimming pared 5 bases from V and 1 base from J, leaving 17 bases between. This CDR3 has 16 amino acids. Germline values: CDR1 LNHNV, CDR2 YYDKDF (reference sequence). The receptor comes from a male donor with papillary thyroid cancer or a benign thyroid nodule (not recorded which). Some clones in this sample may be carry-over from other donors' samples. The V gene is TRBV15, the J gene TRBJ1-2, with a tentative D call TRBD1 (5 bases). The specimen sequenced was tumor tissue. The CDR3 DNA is TGTGCCACCAGCTATACAGGTTGGGAAATTAACTATGGCTACACCTTC. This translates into CATSYTGWEINYGYTF.